This TCR beta chain was retrieved from a study of cytomegalovirus exposure and HLA in healthy donors. Regarding the study as a whole: The study labeled around 160 TCR beta chains cytomegalovirus-associated. More clonal expansion characterized HLA-associated TCR beta chains than equally common others in a later analysis.

The CDR3 is made up of 12 amino acids. Germline CDR1 is PRHDT and CDR2 is FYEKMQ (reference sequence). The ends were cut back, 8 bases at V and 8 bases at J, with 13 bases in the middle. In its sample, this clone was seen once. Its antigen is as yet unknown. The donors (healthy individuals) were bone marrow donors. This PCR relied on a set of 60 Vbeta primers and 13 Jbeta primers. Assay used: immunoSEQ multiplex PCR; TCRdb lists only in-frame clones, some missing. Counted here are about 120,000 clones, over 65% occurring once; the ten biggest clones make up 3% to 4%. This TCR was sampled from a woman younger than 45 in good health and CMV-seropositive. Sequences were obtained from PBMCs. This chain connects TRBV13 to TRBJ2-1, with D uncertain. CDR3 nucleotide sequence: TGTGCCAGCGGCCCTGTTAAGTATGAGCAGTTCTTC. This codes for CASGPVKYEQFF.